The rows below give T cell receptor beta chains drawn from one sample of a study of beta chain features in type 1 diabetes. Method: immunoSEQ multiplex PCR; TCRdb's copy keeps in-frame clones and lacks some. The sample has 220,000 or so clones, around 65% seen once. The sequenced material came from naive CD4+ T cells from blood. These receptors were taken from a man aged 25 to 40 in good health. Both conserved end residues are part of each CDR3. Fields, in order: J gene, D gene, V gene, clone size, CDR3 DNA, CDR3 protein. The D gene is left open where the match is weak. Expanded clones are given a class, and other clones once, few, many or no size at all.

J gene: TRBJ2-4
D gene: TRBD2
V gene: TRBV11-2
clone size: NA
CDR3 DNA: TGTGCCAGCAGCTTAGGCGCGGGAGCCCCGCTAGCCAAAAACATTCAGTACTTC
CDR3 protein: CASSLGAGAPLAKNIQYF

J gene: TRBJ2-7
D gene: NA
V gene: TRBV11-2
clone size: NA
CDR3 DNA: TGTGCCAGCACCGGGAGCTACGAGCAGTACTTC
CDR3 protein: CASTGSYEQYF

J gene: TRBJ1-2
D gene: TRBD1
V gene: TRBV29-1
clone size: NA
CDR3 DNA: TGCAGCGTTGGGGGACAGTTCGACACCTATGGCTACACCTTC
CDR3 protein: CSVGGQFDTYGYTF

J gene: TRBJ2-7
D gene: TRBD1
V gene: TRBV29-1
clone size: NA
CDR3 DNA: TGCAGCGTTGTGTCCGCAGGGGGCCACGAGCAGTACTTC
CDR3 protein: CSVVSAGGHEQYF

J gene: TRBJ2-3
D gene: NA
V gene: TRBV28
clone size: once
CDR3 DNA: TGTGCCAGCACTAGTTCTTGGGATACGCAGTATTTT
CDR3 protein: CASTSSWDTQYF

J gene: TRBJ2-5
D gene: NA
V gene: TRBV29-1
clone size: NA
CDR3 DNA: TGCAGCGTTCACGACACTCAAGAGACCCAGTACTTC
CDR3 protein: CSVHDTQETQYF

J gene: TRBJ2-1
D gene: NA
V gene: TRBV2
clone size: NA
CDR3 DNA: TGTGCCAGCAAGGGGTCCTCCAGTGAGCAGTTCTTC
CDR3 protein: CASKGSSSEQFF

J gene: TRBJ1-6
D gene: TRBD1
V gene: TRBV29-1
clone size: NA
CDR3 DNA: TGCAGCGTCGGACAGGATTATAATTCACCCCTCCACTTT
CDR3 protein: CSVGQDYNSPLHF

J gene: TRBJ2-2
D gene: NA
V gene: TRBV11-3
clone size: NA
CDR3 DNA: TGTGCCAGCAGCTTAGGACAGGTTACGAACACCGGGGAGCTGTTTTTT
CDR3 protein: CASSLGQVTNTGELFF

J gene: TRBJ2-2
D gene: NA
V gene: TRBV7-2
clone size: once
CDR3 DNA: TGTGCCAGCAGCTGGAACCGTGGCGGGGAGCTGTTTTTT
CDR3 protein: CASSWNRGGELFF

J gene: TRBJ2-7
D gene: NA
V gene: TRBV27
clone size: NA
CDR3 DNA: TGTGCCAGCAGTTTATCGTTTAAGGGCTACGAGCAGTACTTC
CDR3 protein: CASSLSFKGYEQYF

J gene: TRBJ2-4
D gene: NA
V gene: TRBV2
clone size: NA
CDR3 DNA: TGTGCCAGCAGTGTACTAGCCAAAAACATTCAGTACTTC
CDR3 protein: CASSVLAKNIQYF

J gene: TRBJ2-1
D gene: NA
V gene: TRBV7-9
clone size: NA
CDR3 DNA: TGTGCCAGCAGTCGTGCCCCCTACAATGAGCAGTTCTTC
CDR3 protein: CASSRAPYNEQFF

J gene: TRBJ1-1
D gene: TRBD1
V gene: TRBV15
clone size: few
CDR3 DNA: TGTGCCACCAGCAGAGATACGAAGGGGGCGAACACTGAAGCTTTCTTT
CDR3 protein: CATSRDTKGANTEAFF

J gene: TRBJ2-5
D gene: NA
V gene: TRBV21-1
clone size: NA
CDR3 DNA: TGTGCCAGCAGCAAAGACGCTCGGACTAGCGCTCAAGAGACCCAGTACTTC
CDR3 protein: CASSKDARTSAQETQYF

J gene: TRBJ1-1
D gene: TRBD1
V gene: TRBV29-1
clone size: NA
CDR3 DNA: TGCAGCGTTGAACGGCCGGACAGGGAGGGAACTGAAGCTTTCTTT
CDR3 protein: CSVERPDREGTEAFF

J gene: TRBJ2-7
D gene: TRBD1
V gene: TRBV11-2
clone size: NA
CDR3 DNA: TGTGCCAGCAGCTTAAACAGGGGCCTTTACGAGCAGTACTTC
CDR3 protein: CASSLNRGLYEQYF

J gene: TRBJ2-4
D gene: NA
V gene: TRBV6-5
clone size: NA
CDR3 DNA: TGTGCCAGCAGTTATAAGCTAGCCAAAAACATTCAGTACTTC
CDR3 protein: CASSYKLAKNIQYF